This T cell receptor beta chain was sequenced during a study of shared clonotypes between healthy human individuals. Study-wide points: Across subsets, estimated richness was generally greater for naive than for memory populations.

Germline V CDR1 and CDR2: MNHEY, SMNVEV (reference sequence). Trimming took 6 bases from V and 7 from J, leaving 18 bases between them. The CDR3 spans 14 residues. Profiling relied on immunoSEQ multiplex PCR, and the TCRdb table lists in-frame clones only, not all of them. The data hold 600,000 to 750,000 clones, with about 90% observed a single time. Of note for this clone: What it recognizes is unknown.

The source is a man between 18 and 35 years old in good health. Some clones in this sample may be carry-over from other donors' samples. The rearrangement joins TRBV27 to TRBJ1-2; perhaps TRBD1 as D (6 bases). Material: memory CD8+ T cells from PBMCs. Noted subset: CD45RO+ cells pooled with CCR7-negative TemRA cells. The CDR3 DNA reads TGTGCCAGCAGGCCTACGGGGGGCTTAAGTGGCTACACCTTC. It codes for CASRPTGGLSGYTF.